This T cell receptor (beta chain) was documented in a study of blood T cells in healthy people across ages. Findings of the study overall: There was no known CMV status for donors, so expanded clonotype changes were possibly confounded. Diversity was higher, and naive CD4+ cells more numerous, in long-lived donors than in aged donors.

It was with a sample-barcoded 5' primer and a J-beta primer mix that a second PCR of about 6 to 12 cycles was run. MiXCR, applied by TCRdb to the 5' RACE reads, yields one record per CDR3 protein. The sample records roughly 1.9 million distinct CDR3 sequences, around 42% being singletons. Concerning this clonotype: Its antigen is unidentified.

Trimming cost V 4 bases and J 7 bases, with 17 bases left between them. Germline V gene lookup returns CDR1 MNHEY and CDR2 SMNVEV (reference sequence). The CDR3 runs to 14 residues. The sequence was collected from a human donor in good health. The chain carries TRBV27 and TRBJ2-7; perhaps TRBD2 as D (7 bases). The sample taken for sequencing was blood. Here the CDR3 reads CASSSSRGAGEQYF. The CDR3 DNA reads TGTGCCAGCAGTTCGTCCAGGGGAGCGGGGGAGCAGTACTTC.